The present TCR beta chain was sequenced within a study of blood T cell repertoires in COVID-19. Germline-derived CDR1 and CDR2 are SEHNR and FQNEAQ (reference sequence). This CDR3 comprises 11 residues. V was trimmed by 10 bases and J by 0 bases, leaving 3 bases between them. Seattle's enrolled individuals joined amid active infection and were then monitored longitudinally. Authors' processing steps: Scientists estimated how many nucleated cells there were by amplifying reference gene primers. Profiling relied on immunoSEQ multiplex PCR, and the TCRdb table lists in-frame clones only, not all of them. That table furnishes V, J and clone size, whereas the DNA furnished D and trimming. The data hold some 180,000 clones, with roughly 86% observed a single time.

This sequence was found in a woman of 80 years or more with COVID-19, enrolled during active disease. Sequencing was performed on peripheral blood. The chain combines TRBV7-9 with TRBJ2-2; D uncertain. CDR3 sequence reads: CATANTGELFF. The DNA for the CDR3 is TGTGCCACTGCGAACACCGGGGAGCTGTTTTTT.